The 32 T cell receptor beta chains below come from one sample, sequenced in a study of control samples from healthy donors and cancer patients. Here immunoSEQ multiplex PCR was the method, and the copy in TCRdb shows in-frame clones only, minus some. The table has approximately 180,000 clones, 91% seen once; the top ten hold about 2.1%. Input material: blood. These TCRs come from a woman between 40 and 55 years old in good health.

The rearrangement links TRBV7-9 to TRBJ2-1; tentatively, D is TRBD2 (5 bases). V lost 3 bases and J 2 bases, leaving 8 bases between the germline ends. The CDR3 has 14 residues. Germline V gives CDR1 SEHNR, CDR2 FQNEAQ (reference sequence). The chain's CDR3 is CASSFEGAYNEQFF. CDR3 sequence (DNA): TGTGCCAGCAGCTTTGAGGGAGCCTACAATGAGCAGTTCTTC.

The chain employs TRBV6-7 and TRBJ2-5; D assignment may be TRBD1 or TRBD2 (5 bases each). TRBV6-7 is annotated as an ORF whose role is uncertain. The CDR3 is 15 residues long. The V end was cut by 2 bases, the J end by 3 bases, with 13 bases between. In DNA, the CDR3 is TGTGCCAGCAGTTACCTCGAGGGACCCGAAGAGACCCAGTACTTC. It is translated as CASSYLEGPEETQYF.

DNA of the CDR3: TGTGCCAGCAGCTTAACCGAAGCAGGGGGCGGGATGAATGGCTACACCTTC. As protein: CASSLTEAGGGMNGYTF. The V gene is TRBV7-9, the J gene TRBJ1-2, with 8 bases lining up with TRBD1. This CDR3 comprises 17 residues. J gave up 6 bases and V 2 bases, and 14 bases lay outside the gene matches. Per the germline V gene, CDR1 is SEHNR and CDR2 is FQNEAQ (reference sequence).

The chain carries TRBV11-2 and TRBJ2-1; possible D gene TRBD2, 6 bases. CDR1 SGHAT and CDR2 FQNNGV come from the germline V gene. The CDR3 contains 15 residues. Trimming pared 5 bases from V and 1 base from J, leaving 12 bases between. The CDR3 DNA follows: TGTGCCAGCAGCCGAGGTGGGGGGTCCTACAATGAGCAGTTCTTC. Translating it yields CASSRGGGSYNEQFF. The complete variable domain, with remaining parts taken from reference TRBV11-2 and TRBJ2-1, reads EAGVAQSPRYKIIEKRQSVAFWCNPISGHATLYWYQQILGQGPKLLIQFQNNGVVDDSQLPKDRFSAERLKGVDSTLKIQPAKLEDSAVYLCASSRGGGSYNEQFFGPGTRLTVL.

The CDR3 reads CASRDGGANEQFF. Written as DNA, the CDR3 is TGTGCCAGTAGGGACGGGGGGGCGAATGAGCAGTTCTTC. The V call is TRBV19, the J call TRBJ2-1, with 8 bases lining up with TRBD2. V was pared by 6 bases and J by 7 bases, with 5 bases of the junction left unmatched. The CDR3 consists of 13 residues. Germline assignment: CDR1 LNHDA and CDR2 SQIVND (reference sequence). Full variable domain (missing parts from reference TRBV19 and TRBJ2-1): DGGITQSPKYLFRKEGQNVTLSCEQNLNHDAMYWYRQDPGQGLRLIYYSQIVNDFQKGDIAEGYSVSREKKESFPLTVTSAQKNPTAFYLCASRDGGANEQFFGPGTRLTVL.

The rearrangement joins TRBV2 to TRBJ1-4, with TRBD1 identical over 12 bases. Looked up from germline, CDR1 is SNHLY and CDR2 is FYNNEI. The CDR3 runs to 17 residues. The ends lost 8 bases at V and 3 bases at J; junction bases unmatched: 10. CDR3 DNA sequence: TGTGCCAGCGGTGGGACAGGGGGCTTAGGAGCTAATGAAAAACTGTTTTTT. Protein sequence: CASGGTGGLGANEKLFF.

The V call is TRBV7-8, the J call TRBJ2-3, with TRBD1 matching over 9 bases. V lost 3 bases, J lost 2 bases, and 3 bases stayed unmatched. CDR1 and CDR2 (germline): SGHVS, FQNEAQ. CDR3 length: 15 residues. As DNA, the CDR3 is TGTGCCAGCAGCTTTGGGACAGGGCCCACAGATACGCAGTATTTT. Translation gives CASSFGTGPTDTQYF.

The chain carries TRBV7-9 and TRBJ1-3, with D tentatively TRBD1 (6 bases). The CDR3 is 17 amino acids. Germline V CDR1 and CDR2: SEHNR, FQNEAQ (reference sequence). The V end was cut by 5 bases, the J end by 2 bases, with 19 bases between. CDR3 sequence (DNA): TGTGCCAGCAGCCTAAGACAGGATGATTACGCTGGAAACACCATATATTTT. Translation gives CASSLRQDDYAGNTIYF.

Note on this clone: One junction end does not reproduce the germline sequence, and a read error may be involved. The chain combines TRBV13 with TRBJ2-1, with D hard to call. Germline V lookup: CDR1 PRHDT, CDR2 FYEKMQ (reference sequence). This CDR3 contains 18 residues. DNA for the CDR3: TGTGCCAGCAGATTAGGGCCGTACCGAGACAAGGATGGGGATGAGCAGTTCTTC. This sequence encodes CASRLGPYRDKDGDEQFF.

The V and J genes are TRBV5-1 and TRBJ2-1, with D hard to call. The V gene lost 2 bases and the J gene lost 0 bases, with 12 bases spanning the gap. The germline V gene has CDR1 SGHRS and CDR2 YFSETQ. The CDR3 contains 16 residues. CDR3 amino acids: CASSFELLSSYNEQFF. Here the CDR3 DNA reads TGCGCCAGCAGCTTCGAGCTGCTGAGCTCCTACAATGAGCAGTTCTTC. Full variable domain (rest looked up from reference TRBV5-1 and TRBJ2-1): KAGVTQTPRYLIKTRGQQVTLSCSPISGHRSVSWYQQTPGQGLQFLFEYFSETQRNKGNFPGRFSGRQFSNSRSEMNVSTLELGDSALYLCASSFELLSSYNEQFFGPGTRLTVL.

This chain joins TRBV7-9 and TRBJ2-5, with 9 positions matching TRBD1. This CDR3 spans 15 amino acids. The J segment lost 3 bases and the V segment lost 5 bases, leaving 7 bases of the junction unmatched. Per germline, CDR1 SEHNR and CDR2 FQNEAQ (reference sequence). This CDR3 is CASSPSGDREETQYF. The CDR3 DNA follows: TGTGCCAGCAGCCCCTCCGGGGACAGGGAAGAGACCCAGTACTTC.

This rearrangement joins TRBV5-1 to TRBJ2-5; 7 bases agree with TRBD2. CDR3 length: 14 residues. V shed 8 bases, J shed 2 bases, and the junction held 9 bases outside the gene matches. The germline gives CDR1 SGHRS, CDR2 YFSETQ. The CDR3 DNA sequence: TGCGCCAGTAGGACTAGTGGGATACAAGAGACCCAGTACTTC. The encoded protein is CASRTSGIQETQYF.

This chain connects TRBV5-1 to TRBJ2-7, with D possibly matching TRBD1 (5 bases). Trimming shortened V by 7 bases and J by 1 base, and 12 bases separated the two germline ends. This CDR3 spans 13 amino acids. Per germline, CDR1 SGHRS and CDR2 YFSETQ. The CDR3 reads CASSSRGSYEQYF. The CDR3 region has the DNA TGCGCCAGCTCCTCAAGGGGTTCCTACGAGCAGTACTTC. The variable domain in full, with the rest retrieved from reference TRBV5-1 and TRBJ2-7, is KAGVTQTPRYLIKTRGQQVTLSCSPISGHRSVSWYQQTPGQGLQFLFEYFSETQRNKGNFPGRFSGRQFSNSRSEMNVSTLELGDSALYLCASSSRGSYEQYFGPGTRLTVT.

The chain combines TRBV6-1 with TRBJ2-5; possible D gene TRBD2, 5 bases. Trimming left V 1 base short and J 5 bases short, with 11 bases between. The CDR3 contains 14 residues. CDR1 MNHNS and CDR2 SASEGT come from the germline V gene. The CDR3 nucleotides are TGTGCCAGCAGTGAAGATCCTAGCAGGGAGACCCAGTACTTC. Encoded protein: CASSEDPSRETQYF.

The chain combines TRBV29-1 with TRBJ1-1; D gene unclear. Trimming took off 4 bases at V and 4 bases at J, with 13 bases between the two ends. Per germline, CDR1 SQVTM and CDR2 ANQGSEA. This CDR3 comprises 13 residues. The CDR3 reads CSVVVIKGTEAFF. CDR3 coding DNA: TGCAGCGTTGTCGTCATAAAGGGCACTGAAGCTTTCTTT.

V usage is TRBV19 and J usage is TRBJ2-1; 14 bases fit TRBD2. The V gene end was trimmed by 8 bases and the J gene end by 8 bases; junction bases not matched to a gene: 8. The CDR3 is made up of 15 amino acids. In germline, CDR1 is LNHDA, CDR2 SQIVND (reference sequence). In nucleotides, the CDR3 is TGTGCCAGTGGATCCGGACTAGCGGGGGGCGATGAGCAGTTCTTC. Encoded protein: CASGSGLAGGDEQFF.

This clone has just one count. The rearrangement joins TRBV29-1 to TRBJ1-1; D is undetermined. Germline lookup yields CDR1 SQVTM and CDR2 ANQGSEA. The CDR3 has 12 amino acids. Trimming pared 5 bases from V and 2 bases from J, leaving 9 bases between. This CDR3 reads CSVTIVNTEAFF. For the CDR3, the DNA is TGCAGCGTTACTATCGTTAACACTGAAGCTTTCTTT.

DNA for the CDR3: TGCGCCAGCAGTTCCCCCGGACAGGGGGATGAAAAACTGTTTTTT. It yields the protein CASSSPGQGDEKLFF. The chain carries TRBV10-2 and TRBJ1-4; TRBD1 aligns across 10 bases. The CDR3 has 15 residues. After removal of 5 bases from V and 6 bases from J, the junction contained 6 bases not matched to a gene. Germline V CDR1 and CDR2: WSHSY, SAAADI.

The chain employs TRBV27 and TRBJ2-1; D is undetermined. Per the germline V gene, CDR1 is MNHEY and CDR2 is SMNVEV (reference sequence). The V end was cut by 3 bases, the J end by 3 bases, with 12 bases between. The CDR3 totals 15 residues. The CDR3 DNA sequence: TGTGCCAGCAGTTTGGTTGCAGATAGCTACAATGAGCAGTTCTTC. Protein: CASSLVADSYNEQFF.

V usage is TRBV6-1 and J usage is TRBJ1-2, with a weak D call TRBD1 (5 bases). The CDR3 contains 15 residues. Per the germline V gene, CDR1 is MNHNS and CDR2 is SASEGT. Trimming left V 2 bases short and J 7 bases short, with 17 bases between. CDR3 DNA sequence: TGTGCCAGCAGTGAATTACCGGGGACCCAGGGTGGCTACACCTTC. Amino acids: CASSELPGTQGGYTF.

This clone came up once. The rearrangement links TRBV18 to TRBJ1-1; D ambiguous. The CDR3 contains 15 residues. Per germline, CDR1 KGHSH and CDR2 LQKENI. Between the trimmed V and J ends, which lost 0 bases and 0 bases, there was a span of 8 bases. DNA of the CDR3: TGTGCCAGCTCACCACCGGCCGGAGTGAACACTGAAGCTTTCTTT. Protein: CASSPPAGVNTEAFF.

This chain uses TRBV13 with TRBJ1-1, with 9 bases that match TRBD1. The ends lost 4 bases at V and 1 base at J; junction bases unmatched: 10. Germline assignment: CDR1 PRHDT and CDR2 FYEKMQ (reference sequence). The CDR3 runs to 17 residues. The CDR3 protein is CASSSSQDRGKNTEAFF. The DNA for the CDR3 is TGTGCCAGCAGCTCATCTCAGGACAGGGGTAAGAACACTGAAGCTTTCTTT.

The chain joins TRBV10-3 to TRBJ2-1; 9 bases align to TRBD1. Per the germline V gene, CDR1 is ENHRY and CDR2 is SYGVKD. There are 17 residues in the CDR3. The V gene end was trimmed by 2 bases and the J gene end by 3 bases; junction bases not matched to a gene: 8. The CDR3 DNA sequence: TGTGCCATCAGTGAGCCGACAGGGGGACCTGGCTACAATGAGCAGTTCTTC. It encodes CAISEPTGGPGYNEQFF.

The CDR3 coding sequence is TGTGCCAGCAGTGAATTAAGGAACTATGGCTACACCTTC. This translates into CASSELRNYGYTF. The chain couples TRBV25-1 to TRBJ1-2; no firm D call. V gave up 1 base and J gave up 2 bases, with 5 bases separating them. This CDR3 is 13 amino acids long. Germline CDR1 MGHDK, CDR2 SYGVNS.

The chain joins TRBV5-1 to TRBJ1-1, with TRBD1 matching over 7 bases. The CDR3 totals 14 residues. V gave up 6 bases and J gave up 3 bases; unmatched junction bases: 8. CDR1 is SGHRS, CDR2 YFSETQ, per germline. Here the CDR3 DNA reads TGCGCCAGCACCCTACAGGGGATGGACACTGAAGCTTTCTTT. It codes for CASTLQGMDTEAFF.

The chain employs TRBV2 and TRBJ1-6; D is uncertain. Trimming left V 1 base short and J 13 bases short, with 8 bases between. This CDR3 comprises 12 residues. Per the germline V gene, CDR1 is SNHLY and CDR2 is FYNNEI. CDR3 sequence: CASSEGLIPLHF. In DNA form, the CDR3 reads TGTGCCAGCAGTGAAGGTCTAATCCCCCTCCACTTT.

The chain combines TRBV4-1 with TRBJ1-6; D is unresolved. This CDR3 has 15 residues. V was clipped by 1 base and J by 13 bases, with 17 bases between them. Germline V lookup: CDR1 MGHRA, CDR2 YSYEKL. The CDR3 loop is CASSQGVLLASPLHF. The CDR3 nucleotides read TGCGCCAGCAGCCAAGGTGTTCTTTTGGCGTCGCCCCTCCACTTT.

This clone has a handful of counts. The chain links TRBV4-1 to TRBJ1-2, with D tentatively TRBD1 (6 bases). Looked up from germline, CDR1 is MGHRA and CDR2 is YSYEKL. The V end was cut by 0 bases, the J end by 8 bases, with 16 bases between. This CDR3 comprises 15 residues. The CDR3: CASSQDWPTGWGYTF. The CDR3 nucleotides read TGCGCCAGCAGCCAAGATTGGCCCACAGGGTGGGGCTACACCTTC.

The rearrangement joins TRBV28 to TRBJ2-1; the D is unclear. This CDR3 is built from 13 residues. The V and J ends lost 3 bases and 9 bases respectively, with 12 bases between them. The germline V gene has CDR1 MDHEN and CDR2 SYDVKM. CDR3 sequence reads: CASSLVQSAEQFF. The CDR3 bases are TGTGCCAGCAGTTTGGTCCAATCGGCTGAGCAGTTCTTC.

The chain combines TRBV6-4 with TRBJ1-5; 8 nucleotides agree with TRBD1. The CDR3 has 13 residues. V lost 3 bases and J lost 6; bases outside the gene matches: 1. Germline loops: CDR1 MRHNA, CDR2 SNTAGT. CDR3 residues: CASSETGGQPQHF. The CDR3 nucleotides read TGTGCCAGCAGTGAAACAGGGGGTCAGCCCCAGCATTTT.

This clone has a single count. The chain has TRBV24-1 and TRBJ1-2, with D maybe TRBD1 (6 bases). The V gene lost 4 bases and the J gene lost 4 bases, with 9 bases spanning the gap. The CDR3 contains 13 residues. Looked up from germline, CDR1 is KGHDR and CDR2 is SFDVKD. CDR3 sequence (DNA): TGTGCCACCAGTGAAGGACAGTTCTATGGCTACACCTTC. This encodes CATSEGQFYGYTF.

This clone was observed a few times. The chain links TRBV14 to TRBJ2-3; 9 nucleotides agree with TRBD1. The germline V gene has CDR1 SGHDN and CDR2 FVKESK. V lost 4 bases and J lost 6; bases outside the gene matches: 11. The CDR3 is made up of 16 amino acids. CDR3: CASSRGQGRDLDTQYF. DNA for the CDR3: TGTGCCAGCAGCCGGGGACAGGGTCGAGATTTGGATACGCAGTATTTT.